The 16 T cell receptor beta chains in this list originate from one sample, sequenced in a study of early T cells in non-severe SARS-CoV-2 infection. Each CDR3 protein is one row after TCRdb ran MiXCR on the 5' RACE reads. Of over 35,000 distinct CDR3 sequences in the sample, about 6.5% were seen once. This specimen consisted of whole blood, obtained at baseline. These receptors originate from an adult who was a healthcare worker with PCR-confirmed SARS-CoV-2 infection or an uninfected control (not recorded which).

This clonotype showed up many times. The CDR3 DNA follows: TGTGCCAGCATAGGGTTTAACACTGAAGCTTTCTTT. Translated: CASIGFNTEAFF. This chain connects TRBV7-8 to TRBJ1-1; unclear D gene. Trimming removed 7 bases from V and 2 bases from J, with 8 bases in between. The CDR3 contains 12 residues. Per germline, CDR1 SGHVS and CDR2 FQNEAQ.

The gene calls are TRBV5-6 and TRBJ2-1; no definite D call. CDR1 and CDR2 (germline): SGHDT, YYEEEE. The CDR3 spans 16 residues. Between the trimmed V and J ends, which lost 2 bases and 2 bases, there was a span of 14 bases. CDR3 region: CASSLRATRAYNEQFF. DNA of the CDR3: TGTGCCAGCAGCTTACGGGCCACCCGGGCCTACAATGAGCAGTTCTTC.

The rearrangement uses TRBV6-6 and TRBJ2-5, with 7 bases aligning to TRBD2. V gave up 11 bases and J gave up 5 bases; unmatched junction bases: 5. Germline assignment: CDR1 MNHNY and CDR2 SVGAGI (reference sequence). CDR3 length: 11 residues. The CDR3 reads CASGGYETQYF. The CDR3 DNA sequence: TGTGCCTCCGGGGGGTATGAGACCCAGTACTTC.

This clonotype was recorded at least ten times. This chain joins TRBV11-2 and TRBJ2-1; D ambiguous. V was pared by 1 base and J by 3 bases, with 10 bases between. Germline loops: CDR1 SGHAT, CDR2 FQNNGV. The CDR3 has 15 residues. In nucleotides, the CDR3 is TGTGCCAGCAGCTTAGTAAGAACTTACTACAATGAGCAGTTCTTC. This translates into CASSLVRTYYNEQFF.

This clonotype has ten or more counts. V usage is TRBV12-3 or TRBV12-4 and J usage is TRBJ2-1, with TRBD2 matching over 8 bases. CDR3 length: 15 residues. Germline trimming cut 7 bases from V and 8 bases from J; bases unmatched to any gene: 13. The CDR3 here is CASTGGGRVLDEQFF. CDR3 in DNA: TGTGCCAGCACCGGGGGGGGTAGGGTTTTGGATGAGCAGTTCTTC.

The CDR3: CASSTGQKRETQYF. The CDR3 coding sequence is TGTGCCAGCAGCACGGGACAGAAGAGGGAGACCCAGTACTTC. The V call is TRBV7-4, the J call TRBJ2-5; 7 bases map to TRBD1. With 5 bases clipped from V and 5 bases from J, the junction kept 8 bases outside the gene matches. The CDR3 totals 14 residues. Per germline, CDR1 SGHVT and CDR2 SQSDAQ.

V gene TRBV29-1 combines with J gene TRBJ2-5; 14 positions agree with TRBD2. Looked up from germline, CDR1 is SQVTM and CDR2 is ANQGSEA. V lost 3 bases and J lost 5; bases outside the gene matches: 2. The length of the CDR3 is 14 residues. The CDR3 nucleotides read TGCAGCGTTGAGACTAGCGGGAGGGGGGAGACCCAGTACTTC. It encodes CSVETSGRGETQYF.

This clonotype was counted a few times. V is TRBV5-4 and J is TRBJ2-3, with D possibly matching TRBD2 (6 bases). The CDR3 spans 15 residues. Trimming took 0 bases from V and 7 from J, leaving 15 bases between them. Per the germline V gene, CDR1 is SGHNT and CDR2 is YYREEE (reference sequence). DNA of the CDR3: TGTGCCAGCAGCTTGGATTTTTTGGGCGGGAATACGCAGTATTTT. As protein: CASSLDFLGGNTQYF. The full variable domain, in which reference TRBV5-4 and TRBJ2-3 provide the parts outside the CDR3, is ETGVTQSPTHLIKTRGQQVTLRCSSQSGHNTVSWYQQALGQGPQFIFQYYREEENGRGNFPPRFSGLQFPNYSSELNVNALELDDSALYLCASSLDFLGGNTQYFGPGTRLTVL.

In its sample, this clonotype was seen many times. The rearrangement joins TRBV5-4 to TRBJ2-2, with 11 bases lining up with TRBD1. V shed 4 bases, J shed 7 bases, and the junction held 9 bases outside the gene matches. The CDR3 runs to 16 residues. Germline CDR1 SGHNT, CDR2 YYREEE (reference sequence). Here the CDR3 reads CASSRPGTGGIGELFF. In nucleotides, the CDR3 is TGTGCCAGCAGCCGGCCGGGGACAGGGGGAATCGGGGAGCTGTTTTTT.

The chain employs TRBV4-3 and TRBJ2-2; TRBD2 agrees at 8 bases. With 1 base clipped from V and 4 bases from J, the junction kept 11 bases outside the gene matches. Germline V gene lookup returns CDR1 LGHNA and CDR2 YSLEER. The CDR3 is made up of 18 amino acids. In nucleotides, the CDR3 is TGCGCCAGCAGCCAAGTCCCCTCAGCGGGAGTACCCACCGGGGAGCTGTTTTTT. Protein product: CASSQVPSAGVPTGELFF.

The genes are TRBV7-9 and TRBJ2-4; D possibly corresponds to TRBD2 (6 bases). V was cut by 4 bases and J by 15 bases, with 16 bases left in between. CDR1 and CDR2 (germline): SEHNR, FQNEAQ (reference sequence). The CDR3 is 12 residues long. As DNA, the CDR3 is TGTGCCAGCAGCTATGTGGGAGGCCGTCGGTACTTC. Translating it yields CASSYVGGRRYF. The entire variable domain, with the rest obtained from reference TRBV7-9 and TRBJ2-4, is as follows: DTGVSQNPRHKITKRGQNVTFRCDPISEHNRLYWYRQTLGQGPEFLTYFQNEAQLEKSRLLSDRFSAERPKGSFSTLEIQRTEQGDSAMYLCASSYVGGRRYFGAGTRLSVL.

This clonotype turned up a few times. V gene TRBV3-1 combines with J gene TRBJ2-3, with 7 nucleotides matching TRBD1. The germline V gene encodes CDR1 LGHDT and CDR2 YNNKEL (reference sequence). V shed 4 bases and J 8 bases; nucleotides not matched to a gene: 18. The CDR3 is 17 amino acids. CDR3 loop: CASSPESVGGGSFTQYF. CDR3 bases: TGTGCCAGCAGCCCCGAAAGTGTAGGGGGCGGGTCGTTTACGCAGTATTTT.

The rearrangement joins TRBV7-2 to TRBJ1-1; D is unresolved. This CDR3 has 14 amino acids. V was pared by 3 bases and J by 0 bases, with 8 bases between. Germline CDR1 and CDR2: SGHTA and FQGNSA. The CDR3, as DNA: TGTGCCAGCAGCTTCCTGCCATTGAACACTGAAGCTTTCTTT. Translating gives CASSFLPLNTEAFF.

The sample holds a few counts of this clonotype. This rearrangement joins TRBV29-1 to TRBJ2-7; possibly TRBD2 for D (6 bases). The germline V gene has CDR1 SQVTM and CDR2 ANQGSEA. This CDR3 is 11 amino acids long. Trimming stripped 7 bases from V and 8 bases from J, with 15 bases between. This CDR3 is CSGGLEGKQYF. DNA for the CDR3: TGCAGCGGGGGACTCGAAGGGAAGCAGTACTTC.

This clonotype was observed at least ten times. The chain has TRBV7-6 and TRBJ2-5; 10 bases line up with TRBD1. CDR1 and CDR2 from the germline V gene are SGHVS and FNYEAQ. Losses at the gene ends were 4 bases for V and 3 bases for J; bases not matched to a gene: 2. The CDR3 has 14 amino acids. The CDR3 sequence: CASSSGTGEETQYF. The DNA of the CDR3 is TGTGCCAGCAGCTCAGGGACAGGGGAAGAGACCCAGTACTTC.

V is TRBV12-3 or TRBV12-4 and J is TRBJ2-7, with D possibly being TRBD1 (6 bases). The CDR3 spans 14 residues. V was pared by 4 bases and J by 0 bases, with 10 bases between. This CDR3 reads CASSSAGVSYEQYF. The CDR3 region has the DNA TGTGCCAGCAGTTCTGCAGGGGTCTCCTACGAGCAGTACTTC.